The 17 T cell receptor beta chains reported below all come from one sample, sequenced in a study of tumor and adjacent non-tumor tissue in lung cancer. This sample's RNA came from whole unsorted tissue. This non-tumor lung sample came from over 3 cm beyond the tumor edge. A modified ARM-PCR protocol with three rounds of nested PCR amplified TCRbeta. TCRdb itself ran the multiplex PCR reads through MiXCR, one entry per CDR3 protein. Counted here are some 100,000 distinct CDR3 sequences, about 60% occurring once; the ten biggest clones make up roughly a fifth. Specimen: distant non-tumor lung tissue. These receptor sequences come from a man aged 30 to 39 with non-small cell lung cancer.

A word on this clonotype: The junction and the germline gene differ at one end; a read error may be behind it. This CDR3 is CAFSEPGLAVRNEQFF. Here the CDR3 DNA reads TGTGCCTTCAGTGAGCCGGGACTAGCGGTCCGGAATGAGCAGTTCTTC. The chain carries TRBV10-3 and TRBJ2-1; 11 bases are shared with TRBD2. The germline gives CDR1 ENHRY, CDR2 SYGVKD. This CDR3 is 16 amino acids long.

As for this clonotype: Possible read error: a much larger clone is one base away. The chain links TRBV5-4 to TRBJ1-4, with 9 positions matching TRBD1. CDR3 length equals 14 residues. The germline gives CDR1 SGHNT, CDR2 YYREEE (reference sequence). CDR3 bases: TGTGCCAGCAGTCCCGGGACAGGGTATGAAAAACAGTTTTTT. Its protein product is CASSPGTGYEKQFF.

Of note for this clonotype: The junction shows a germline mismatch at one end, possibly a read error. The chain couples TRBV20-1 to TRBJ1-1, with D unresolved. Germline CDR1 DFQATT, CDR2 SNEGSKA (reference sequence). The CDR3 sequence is 12 residues long. The CDR3 loop is CSARRTYSEALF. The CDR3 DNA reads as TGCAGTGCTAGGCGGACGTACTCAGAAGCTCTCTTT.

With respect to this clonotype: One end of the junction varies from germline; a read error may be responsible. The gene calls are TRBV6-1 and TRBJ2-2; D gene uncertain. The CDR3 totals 14 residues. Per germline, CDR1 MNHNS and CDR2 SASEGT. CDR3 nucleotides: TGTGCCAGCAATGAACAATCGAACACCTGGGAGCTGTTTTTT. Amino acid sequence: CASNEQSNTWELFF.

A few counts support this clonotype. This clone may be a read error of a much larger clone one base away. J is TRBJ2-7 and V is TRBV20-1; no definite D call. The germline V gene has CDR1 DFQATT and CDR2 SNEGSKA (reference sequence). The CDR3 covers 11 residues. CDR3 nucleotide sequence: TGCAGCGTCGGACGGTCCTTCGAGCAGTACTTC. Translating gives CSVGRSFEQYF.

This clonotype occurred many times. The rearrangement uses TRBV29-1 and TRBJ2-2, with a weak D call TRBD2 (6 bases). Germline V gene lookup returns CDR1 SQVTM and CDR2 ANQGSEA. The CDR3 is 13 amino acids. Trimming removed 7 bases from V and 4 bases from J, with 13 bases in between. The chain's CDR3 is CSARRGVTGELFF. DNA of the CDR3: TGCAGCGCCCGGCGGGGTGTCACCGGGGAGCTGTTTTTT.

A remark on this clonotype: Given the absence of the conserved phenylalanine or tryptophan at the CDR3 end, a read error is likely. CDR3 region: CASRQDETGQTYEQYS. The CDR3 nucleotides are TGCGCCAGCAGGCAAGACGAGACAGGGCAGACCTACGAGCAGTACTCC. V and J are TRBV4-1 and TRBJ2-7, with 7 bases fitting TRBD1. Germline CDR1 MGHRA, CDR2 YSYEKL. This CDR3 is built from 16 residues.

The chain employs TRBV6-1 and TRBJ2-2; D uncertain. Germline CDR1 and CDR2: MNHNS and SASEGT. Trimming took 7 bases from V and 3 from J, leaving 15 bases between them. The CDR3 covers 15 residues. CDR3 in DNA: TGTGCCAGCACTCCCCGGGCCACGGACACCGGGGAGCTGTTTTTT. Its protein product is CASTPRATDTGELFF.

About this clonotype: This clone may be a read error of a much larger clone one base away. The CDR3 end shows no conserved phenylalanine or tryptophan, and so a read error is likely. This chain joins TRBV4-2 and TRBJ2-5, with D unresolved. The CDR3 has 13 residues. Germline V gene sequence: CDR1 LGHNA, CDR2 YNFKEQ. Trimming removed 1 base from V and 5 bases from J, with 8 bases in between. This CDR3 reads CASSQGVGETQYL. CDR3 bases: TGTGCCAGCAGCCAAGGTGTGGGGGAGACCCAGTACTTA.

By proportion, this clonotype is medium-sized. The chain combines TRBV6-5 with TRBJ2-1; D not resolved. This CDR3 has 11 amino acids. CDR1 is MNHEY, CDR2 SVGAGI, per germline. V gave up 8 bases and J gave up 1 base, with 3 bases separating them. CDR3 in DNA: TGTGCCAGCCAATCCTACAATGAGCAGTTCTTC. This codes for CASQSYNEQFF.

Worth noting for this clonotype: The CDR3 does not end in the conserved phenylalanine or tryptophan, so this is likely a read error. J is TRBJ2-7 and V is TRBV6-2 or TRBV6-3; a weak D match, TRBD2 (5 bases). V was cut by 2 bases and J by 1 base, with 15 bases left in between. The CDR3 totals 16 residues. The V gene's germline CDR1 is MNHEY and CDR2 SVGEGT. The CDR3 loop reads CASSYAARGSSYEQYL. The CDR3 DNA reads as TGTGCCAGCAGTTACGCGGCGCGAGGGTCATCCTACGAGCAGTACCTC.

A remark on this clonotype: The CDR3 ends on some other residue instead of the conserved phenylalanine or tryptophan, so this is likely a read error. No DNA is shown, since the ends of the CDR3 on it are uncertain; the CDR3 is the one TCRdb lists. V and J are TRBV11-2 and TRBJ1-1. From its first to its last residue, the CDR3 has 13 amino acids. CDR1 and CDR2 from the germline V gene are SGHAT and FQNNGV. The CDR3 sequence is CASSLGRYTEPFL.

J is TRBJ1-2 and V is TRBV6-1, with D perhaps TRBD1 (5 bases). V lost 7 bases and J lost 4, with 16 bases in between. Germline CDR1 reads MNHNS; CDR2 reads SASEGT. The CDR3 totals 14 residues. This CDR3 is CASIEAGAAYGYTF. CDR3 sequence (DNA): TGTGCCAGCATTGAGGCTGGGGCGGCCTATGGCTACACCTTC.

The sample holds many counts of this clonotype. J is TRBJ1-5 and V is TRBV12-3 or TRBV12-4; 7 nucleotides line up with TRBD1. V was pared by 5 bases and J by 0 bases, with 10 bases of the junction left unmatched. The CDR3 has 17 amino acids. The CDR3 nucleotides read TGTGCCAGCAGTCCCCAATCAGGGGGGGATAGCAATCAGCCCCAGCATTTT. Its translation is CASSPQSGGDSNQPQHF.

About this clonotype itself: One end of the junction varies from germline; a read error may be responsible. The CDR3 protein is CVSSQDESGGTYEQYF. In DNA, the CDR3 is TGCGTCAGCAGCCAAGATGAGTCGGGAGGGACATACGAGCAGTACTTC. The V call is TRBV4-1, the J call TRBJ2-7; TRBD2 matches at 8 bases. The CDR3 runs 16 residues. CDR1 and CDR2 from the germline V gene are MGHRA and YSYEKL.

A remark on this clonotype: An end of the junction does not agree with germline; a read error may underlie this. This chain connects TRBV11-3 to TRBJ2-3, with a weak D call TRBD1 (6 bases). The CDR3 length is 15 residues. The germline V gene has CDR1 SGHNT and CDR2 YENEEA. The CDR3 DNA follows: TGTGCCAGCAGCCCACAGGGTTCTGGCACAGTTACGCAGTATTTT. Translated, it gives CASSPQGSGTVTQYF.

Note on this clonotype: One end of the junction fails to match germline, which may point to a read error. The rearrangement joins TRBV5-6 to TRBJ1-2; D call uncertain. CDR1 SGHDT and CDR2 YYEEEE come from the germline V gene. The CDR3 loop spans 13 amino acids. The CDR3 DNA is TGTGCCAGCAGTTTGGTACGGGTCGGCGGCTACGCCTTC. Translating it yields CASSLVRVGGYAF.